This TCR beta chain was profiled in a study of identical twins. As concerns this clonotype: Its antigen is as yet unknown.

TCRdb reprocessed the 5' RACE reads with MiXCR, giving one entry per CDR3 protein. The sample lists roughly 770,000 distinct CDR3 sequences; 15% to 20% were seen once. Notes on the study in general: Memory repertoires showed no such pattern, whereas abundant cord blood beta clonotypes carried fewer insertions. Cross-sectional statistics, not tracking of the same donors, supported the conclusions. Twin-shared out-of-frame alpha sequences were enriched for low generation probability.

Only healthy Caucasians were enrolled as donors. V lost 4 bases and J 7 bases, leaving 7 bases between the germline ends. The CDR3 has 11 amino acids. Looked up from germline, CDR1 is LGHNT and CDR2 is FRNRAP. These records were also assigned to another study, of T cells expressing NK-cell markers.

This sequence joins TRBV12-5 and TRBJ1-1; the D is unclear. Sequencing was carried out using PBMCs. The origin of this receptor is a woman aged 18 to 35 in good health. CDR3 loop: CASGSLGEAFF. The CDR3 nucleotides read TGTGCTAGTGGTTCTCTGGGTGAAGCTTTCTTT.